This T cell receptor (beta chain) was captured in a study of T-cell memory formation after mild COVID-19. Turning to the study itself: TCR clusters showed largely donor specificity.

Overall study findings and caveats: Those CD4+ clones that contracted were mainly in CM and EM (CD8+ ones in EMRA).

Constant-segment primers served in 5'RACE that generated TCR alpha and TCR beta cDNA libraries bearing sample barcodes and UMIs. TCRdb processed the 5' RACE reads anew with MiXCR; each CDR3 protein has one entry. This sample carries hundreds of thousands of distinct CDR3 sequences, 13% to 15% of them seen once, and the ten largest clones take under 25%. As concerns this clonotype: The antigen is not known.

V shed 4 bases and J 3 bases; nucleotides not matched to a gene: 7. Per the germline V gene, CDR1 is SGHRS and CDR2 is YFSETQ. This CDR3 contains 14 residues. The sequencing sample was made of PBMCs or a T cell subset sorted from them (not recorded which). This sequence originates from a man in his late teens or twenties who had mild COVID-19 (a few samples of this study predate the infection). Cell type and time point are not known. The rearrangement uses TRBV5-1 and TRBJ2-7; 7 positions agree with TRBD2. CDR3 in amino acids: CASSPGLVGYEQYF. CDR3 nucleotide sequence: TGCGCCAGCAGCCCCGGACTAGTCGGCTACGAGCAGTACTTC.